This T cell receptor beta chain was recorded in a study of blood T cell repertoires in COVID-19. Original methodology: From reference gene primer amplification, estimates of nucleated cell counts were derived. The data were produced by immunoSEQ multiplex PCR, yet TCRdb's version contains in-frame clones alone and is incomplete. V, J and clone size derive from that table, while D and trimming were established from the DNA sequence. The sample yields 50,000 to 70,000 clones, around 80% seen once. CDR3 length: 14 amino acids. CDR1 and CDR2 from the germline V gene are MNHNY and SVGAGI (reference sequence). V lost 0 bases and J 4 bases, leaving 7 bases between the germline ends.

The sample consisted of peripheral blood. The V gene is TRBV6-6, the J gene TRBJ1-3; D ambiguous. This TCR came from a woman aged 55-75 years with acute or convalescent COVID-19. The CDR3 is CASSYSAGGNTIYF. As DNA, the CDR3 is TGTGCCAGCAGTTACTCAGCAGGAGGAAACACCATATATTTT.